The 21 T cell receptor beta chains listed next were all sequenced from one sample in a study of blood T cell repertoires in COVID-19. Libraries were prepared by immunoSEQ multiplex PCR; TCRdb keeps only in-frame clonotypes and omits some of them. Altogether roughly 69,000 clones are present, 90% being singletons, with the ten largest covering 5% to 6.5%. The sequencing sample was made of peripheral blood. All receptors derive from a man aged 50-60 years with acute or convalescent COVID-19.

V gene TRBV5-5 combines with J gene TRBJ1-6; 7 bases align to TRBD1. Germline values: CDR1 SGHKS, CDR2 YYEKEE (reference sequence). The CDR3 has 16 amino acids. J gave up 3 bases and V 0 bases, and 3 bases lay outside the gene matches. The CDR3 nucleotides read TGTGCCAGCAGCTTGGGGGACAGCTTCTATAATTCACCCCTCCACTTT. This encodes CASSLGDSFYNSPLHF.

This clone was recorded only once. The V gene is TRBV13, the J gene TRBJ2-2, with 7 bases lining up with TRBD2. The junction had 8 bases not matched to a gene; V was cut back by 6 bases and J by 7 bases. CDR3 length equals 14 residues. The germline CDR1 and CDR2 sequences are PRHDT and FYEKMQ (reference sequence). CDR3 residues: CASRRGGQDGELFF. The CDR3 nucleotides read TGTGCCAGCAGGCGGGGAGGGCAAGACGGGGAGCTGTTTTTT. Using reference TRBV13 and TRBJ2-2 for the parts outside the CDR3, the full variable domain is AAGVIQSPRHLIKEKRETATLKCYPIPRHDTVYWYQQGPGQDPQFLISFYEKMQSDKGSIPDRFSAQQFSDYHSELNMSSLELGDSALYFCASRRGGQDGELFFGEGSRLTVL.

This chain uses TRBV5-1 with TRBJ2-3, with D perhaps matching TRBD1 (5 bases). The CDR3 spans 16 residues. Germline assignment: CDR1 SGHRS and CDR2 YFSETQ. V gave up 0 bases and J gave up 2 bases, with 13 bases separating them. The CDR3 DNA is TGCGCCAGCAGCTTGGGGGGCAGAGAAACCACAGATACGCAGTATTTT. Encoded protein: CASSLGGRETTDTQYF.

This chain joins TRBV7-2 and TRBJ2-3, with 7 nucleotides matching TRBD2. V dropped 0 bases and J dropped 3; count of bases not matched to a gene: 9. The CDR3 is 17 residues long. CDR1 SGHTA and CDR2 FQGNSA come from the germline V gene. The CDR3 spells CASSLAVTGGITDTQYF. The CDR3 nucleotides are TGTGCCAGCAGCTTAGCGGTAACGGGAGGCATTACAGATACGCAGTATTTT.

The CDR3 DNA is TGTGCCAGCAGCGCCCTAGCGGGAGGGCCGGGGACAGATACGCAGTATTTT. Translating gives CASSALAGGPGTDTQYF. The chain links TRBV9 to TRBJ2-3; 12 bases agree with TRBD2. Trimming cost V 3 bases and J 3 bases; bases outside gene matches: 8. Germline-derived CDR1 and CDR2 are SGDLS and YYNGEE. The CDR3 is made up of 17 amino acids.

The genes are TRBV7-2 and TRBJ1-6, with a weak D call TRBD1 (6 bases). Trimming stripped 5 bases from V and 6 bases from J, with 14 bases between. The V gene's germline CDR1 is SGHTA and CDR2 FQGNSA. This CDR3 is built from 15 residues. The CDR3 spells CASSLRGARNSPLHF. The CDR3 nucleotides are TGTGCCAGCAGCCTTCGGGGGGCTCGTAATTCACCCCTCCACTTT.

This sequence joins TRBV7-2 and TRBJ1-1; 8 bases align to TRBD1. The CDR3 runs to 12 residues. The ends lost 5 bases at V and 11 bases at J; junction bases unmatched: 7. CDR1 and CDR2 from the germline V gene are SGHTA and FQGNSA. As DNA, the CDR3 is TGTGCCAGCAGCCAGGGGGCGCGGGGGGCTTTCTTT. The encoded protein is CASSQGARGAFF. Using reference TRBV7-2 and TRBJ1-1 for the parts outside the CDR3, the full variable domain is GAGVSQSPSNKVTEKGKDVELRCDPISGHTALYWYRQSLGQGLEFLIYFQGNSAPDKSGLPSDRFSAERTGGSVSTLTIQRTQQEDSAVYLCASSQGARGAFFGQGTRLTVV.

J is TRBJ1-2 and V is TRBV3-1 (or the pseudogene TRBV3-2); TRBD1 matches 10 bases. CDR3 size: 15 residues. With V trimmed by 1 base and J by 4 bases, 3 bases remained unmatched. The germline V gene has CDR1 LGHDT and CDR2 YNNKEL (reference sequence). CDR3 sequence reads: CASSQATGGVYGYTF. The CDR3 DNA is TGTGCCAGCAGCCAAGCGACAGGGGGCGTCTATGGCTACACCTTC.

The chain is built from TRBV7-2 and TRBJ2-5; D perhaps matches TRBD2 (5 bases). The V end was cut by 2 bases, the J end by 3 bases, with 10 bases between. Germline CDR1 reads SGHTA; CDR2 reads FQGNSA. The CDR3 extends over 14 amino acids. The CDR3 loop reads CASSLFGAEETQYF. As DNA, the CDR3 is TGTGCCAGCAGCTTATTCGGAGCGGAAGAGACCCAGTACTTC. Full variable domain (missing parts from reference TRBV7-2 and TRBJ2-5): GAGVSQSPSNKVTEKGKDVELRCDPISGHTALYWYRQSLGQGLEFLIYFQGNSAPDKSGLPSDRFSAERTGGSVSTLTIQRTQQEDSAVYLCASSLFGAEETQYFGPGTRLLVL.

This rearrangement joins TRBV19 to TRBJ1-1; D unresolved. The ends were cut back, 1 base at V and 4 bases at J, with 13 bases in the middle. The CDR3 runs 15 residues. Germline CDR1 is LNHDA and CDR2 is SQIVND (reference sequence). CDR3 sequence: CASSIVRQGTTEAFF. CDR3 in DNA: TGTGCCAGTAGTATAGTGCGGCAAGGTACCACTGAAGCTTTCTTT.

V usage is TRBV12-3 or TRBV12-4 and J usage is TRBJ1-5; D ambiguous. V lost 5 bases and J 4 bases, leaving 3 bases between the germline ends. The CDR3 is made up of 11 amino acids. CDR3: CASSINQPQHF. DNA for the CDR3: TGTGCCAGCAGTATAAATCAGCCCCAGCATTTT.

The V gene is TRBV19, the J gene TRBJ2-3, with TRBD1 matching 10 bases. The CDR3 is 18 residues long. The germline V gene encodes CDR1 LNHDA and CDR2 SQIVND (reference sequence). V trimming: 5 bases; J trimming: 8 bases; junction bases outside the gene matches: 19. CDR3 sequence: CASSPTPRTGQGSGTQYF. Here the CDR3 DNA reads TGTGCCAGTAGTCCAACCCCGCGTACGGGACAGGGGTCGGGTACGCAGTATTTT.

The CDR3 protein is CASSLGPSGKMDTQYF. CDR3 in DNA: TGTGCCAGCAGCTTAGGACCTAGCGGGAAGATGGATACGCAGTATTTT. The chain combines TRBV11-3 with TRBJ2-3; TRBD2 agrees at 9 bases. After removal of 1 base from V and 6 bases from J, the junction contained 8 bases not matched to a gene. The germline V gene encodes CDR1 SGHNT and CDR2 YENEEA. There are 16 residues in the CDR3.

The chain couples TRBV2 to TRBJ1-6, with D unresolved. V dropped 7 bases and J dropped 7 bases, with 8 bases sitting between them. This CDR3 has 12 amino acids. Germline V gene lookup returns CDR1 SNHLY and CDR2 FYNNEI. CDR3 residues: CASTLRNSPLHF. The CDR3 nucleotides read TGTGCCAGCACCCTCAGGAATTCACCCCTCCACTTT.

This clone occurred once. CDR3 amino acids: CASSTLLAGFYTDTQYF. In DNA form, the CDR3 reads TGTGCCAGCAGCACCCTCCTAGCGGGATTTTACACAGATACGCAGTATTTT. The chain recombines TRBV11-2 with TRBJ2-3; 9 bases are a match to TRBD2. The CDR3 has 17 amino acids. Germline V gives CDR1 SGHAT, CDR2 FQNNGV. With 5 bases clipped from V and 2 bases from J, the junction kept 11 bases outside the gene matches.

The rearrangement uses TRBV18 and TRBJ2-1; D perhaps matches TRBD2 (5 bases). V lost 6 bases to trimming and J lost 4 bases, with 28 bases between them. Germline loops: CDR1 KGHSH, CDR2 LQKENI. The CDR3 contains 19 residues. CDR3 in DNA: TGTGCCAGCTCCCGAACCACGGGGAGAGGAGGCATCGGATACAATGAGCAGTTCTTC. Translated, it gives CASSRTTGRGGIGYNEQFF.

V is TRBV9 and J is TRBJ1-1, with no clear D. V lost 3 bases, J lost 5 bases, and 14 bases lay in between. The CDR3 is 14 residues long. The germline V gene encodes CDR1 SGDLS and CDR2 YYNGEE. The CDR3 DNA sequence: TGTGCCAGCAGCGCTAGAGGGTTGAGGACTGAAGCTTTCTTT. Its protein product is CASSARGLRTEAFF.

The chain recombines TRBV7-2 with TRBJ2-5, with TRBD2 as a possible D gene (5 bases). CDR3 length equals 15 residues. V lost 5 bases and J lost 3, with 16 bases in between. Germline V gene sequence: CDR1 SGHTA, CDR2 FQGNSA. CDR3 sequence reads: CASSPTSGVEETQYF. The CDR3 DNA reads as TGTGCCAGCAGCCCCACCTCCGGGGTGGAAGAGACCCAGTACTTC.

The chain has TRBV19 and TRBJ2-3, with 8 bases aligning to TRBD2. V was clipped by 5 bases and J by 1 base; unmatched bases: 5. Germline-derived CDR1 and CDR2 are LNHDA and SQIVND (reference sequence). This CDR3 is 15 amino acids long. CDR3 sequence (DNA): TGTGCCAGTAGTTTCGGGGGGGTCGGCACAGATACGCAGTATTTT. Protein sequence: CASSFGGVGTDTQYF.

This chain links TRBV19 with TRBJ1-1, with a possible D match to TRBD1 (6 bases). The length of the CDR3 is 15 residues. V was clipped by 7 bases and J by 4 bases, with 19 bases between them. Germline V gives CDR1 LNHDA, CDR2 SQIVND (reference sequence). The CDR3 bases are TGTGCCAGTAAATTACAGGGCGATATTGGCACTGAAGCTTTCTTT. This codes for CASKLQGDIGTEAFF.

The genes are TRBV11-3 and TRBJ1-1, with 7 bases aligning to TRBD1. From germline, CDR1 is SGHNT and CDR2 YENEEA. CDR3 size: 14 residues. V lost 3 bases to trimming and J lost 1 base; unmatched junction nucleotides: 2. This chain's CDR3 is CASSLRQGNTEAFF. CDR3 sequence (DNA): TGTGCCAGCAGCTTGCGACAGGGGAACACTGAAGCTTTCTTT.